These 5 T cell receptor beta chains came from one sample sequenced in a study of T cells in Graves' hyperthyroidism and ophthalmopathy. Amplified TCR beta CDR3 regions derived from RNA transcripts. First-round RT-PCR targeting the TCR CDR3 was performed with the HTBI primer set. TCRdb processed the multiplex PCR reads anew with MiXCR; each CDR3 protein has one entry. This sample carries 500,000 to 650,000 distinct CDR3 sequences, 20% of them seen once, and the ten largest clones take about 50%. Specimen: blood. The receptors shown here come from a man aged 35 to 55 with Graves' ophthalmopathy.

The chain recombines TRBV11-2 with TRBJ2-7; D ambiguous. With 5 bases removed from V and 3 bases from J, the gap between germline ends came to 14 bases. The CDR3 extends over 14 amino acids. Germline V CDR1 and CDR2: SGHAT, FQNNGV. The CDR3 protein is CASSHLEESYEQYF. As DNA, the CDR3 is TGTGCCAGCAGCCACCTCGAAGAAAGCTACGAGCAGTACTTC.

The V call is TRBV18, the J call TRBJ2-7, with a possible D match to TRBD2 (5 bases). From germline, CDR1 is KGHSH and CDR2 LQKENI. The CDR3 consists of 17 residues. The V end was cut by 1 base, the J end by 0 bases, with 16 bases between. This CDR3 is CASSPLVRGLPSYEQYF. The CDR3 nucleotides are TGTGCCAGCTCACCACTTGTACGAGGGTTACCCTCCTACGAGCAGTACTTC.

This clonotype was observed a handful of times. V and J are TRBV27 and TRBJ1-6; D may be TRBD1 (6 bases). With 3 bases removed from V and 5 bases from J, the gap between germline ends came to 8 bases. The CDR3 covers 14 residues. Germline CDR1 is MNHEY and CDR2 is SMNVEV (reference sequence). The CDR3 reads CASSFGQHNSPLHF. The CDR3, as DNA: TGTGCCAGCAGTTTTGGACAGCATAATTCACCCCTCCACTTT.

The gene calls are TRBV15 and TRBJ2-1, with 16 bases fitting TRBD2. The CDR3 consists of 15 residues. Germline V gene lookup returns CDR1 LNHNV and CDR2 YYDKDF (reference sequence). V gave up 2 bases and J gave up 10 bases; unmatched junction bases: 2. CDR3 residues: CATSRLGLAGGEQFF. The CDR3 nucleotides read TGTGCCACCAGCAGATTGGGACTAGCGGGAGGGGAGCAGTTCTTC.

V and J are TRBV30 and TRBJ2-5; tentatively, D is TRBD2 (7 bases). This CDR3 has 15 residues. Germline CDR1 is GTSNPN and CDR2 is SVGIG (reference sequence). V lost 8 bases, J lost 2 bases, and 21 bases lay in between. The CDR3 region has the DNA TGTGCCGGGGGGGGCCAGTTGTATATGCAAGAGACCCAGTACTTC. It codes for CAGGGQLYMQETQYF.